Listed here is a single TCR beta chain. The antigen remains undetermined. The data were produced by immunoSEQ multiplex PCR, yet TCRdb's version contains in-frame clones alone and is incomplete. The table lists 2 million to 2.5 million clones, roughly 92% of them singletons. This sample was included in a study of shared clonotypes between healthy human individuals. Study-level information: Each donor's CD4 naive and CD4 memory cells filled three plates apiece, CD8 naive two, and CD8 memory one.

Study donors comprised healthy, HIV-negative adults devoid of recent acute infection or vaccination. Points from the study as a whole: Represented genetic and exposure-history diversity was restricted by having few donors. Relative to memory subsets, naive subsets generally showed larger estimated richness.

Between the trimmed V and J ends, which lost 4 bases and 5 bases, there was a span of 11 bases. Germline CDR1 SGHRS, CDR2 YFSETQ. CDR3 size: 13 residues. The TCR originated in a young man in good health. Some clones in this sample may be carry-over from other donors' samples. The chain has TRBV5-1 and TRBJ2-3; D unclear. The specimen sequenced was naive CD4+ T cells from PBMCs. Regarding subset: CD45RA+ positively selected. The CDR3 coding sequence is TGCGCCAGCAGCCCCGGGTCTGTAGATACGCAGTATTTT. Protein: CASSPGSVDTQYF. Full variable domain (outside the CDR3, taken from reference TRBV5-1 and TRBJ2-3): KAGVTQTPRYLIKTRGQQVTLSCSPISGHRSVSWYQQTPGQGLQFLFEYFSETQRNKGNFPGRFSGRQFSNSRSEMNVSTLELGDSALYLCASSPGSVDTQYFGPGTRLTVL.